This TCR beta chain was observed in a study of T-cell reconstitution after alpha-beta-depleted transplantation in children (TCRdb year 2016). For context, the study as a whole: T-cell immune reconstitution after TCRalphabeta/CD19-depleted allogeneic hematopoietic cell transplantation in children was quantitatively tracked in the study by means of TCR repertoire profiling.

From a lookup of the germline V gene (reference sequence), CDR1 and CDR2 are MNHEY and SMNVEV. The junction shows trimming of 6 bases on V and 5 bases on J, plus 14 bases between the germline ends. The CDR3 spans 14 residues, from the cysteine through the phenylalanine. The read is trimmed to its CDR3 DNA, 42 bases read in frame from base 1. The library was generated by PCR. The sequencer was an Illumina HiSeq 2500. TCR library preparation used molecular barcoding, with unique molecular identifiers applied to normalize quantification of the TCRbeta repertoire. TCRdb reprocessed the public reads (quality trimming at Q25 with fastp, clone calling with MiXCR) and kept in-frame beta chains. Rows matching on CDR3 protein sequence are summarized as one entry with the most common DNA and genes. The sample records almost 500,000 distinct CDR3 sequences, around 12% of which are singletons. The ten largest make up less than 6.5% of the sample.

As for this clonotype: The antigen it binds to is not known. Nothing much larger sits one base from this clone, and base qualities are not available.

This TCR was sampled from a human donor who donated a stem cell graft to a child with combined immunodeficiency. The rearrangement combines TRBV27 with TRBJ2-1; confidence is insufficient to name the D gene. Sequences were derived from PBMCs from the stem cell graft donor, sampled from the stem cell graft. The CDR3 protein: CASSLTPTHNEQFF. The DNA reads as follows: TGTGCCAGCAGCCTGACCCCTACGCACAATGAGCAGTTCTTC.